The 7 T cell receptor beta chains below come from one sample, sequenced in a study of molecular identifiers for immune sequencing clone quantification. Each CDR3 protein is one row after TCRdb ran MiXCR on the PCR reads. The table has approximately 9,800 distinct CDR3 sequences, 15% to 20% seen once. Sequencing was performed on naive CD8+ T cells from blood, with Jurkat cell RNA spiked in. The subset here: FACS-sorted CD8+CD4-CCR7+CD45RA+ naive T cells. The receptor source for this set is a human donor in good health. Some libraries in this study had Jurkat cell RNA spiked in.

This clonotype has a count of ten or more. This chain uses TRBV2 with TRBJ2-1; TRBD2 agrees at 7 bases. The CDR3 length is 14 residues. The junction had 5 bases not matched to a gene; V was cut back by 4 bases and J by 5 bases. Looked up from germline, CDR1 is SNHLY and CDR2 is FYNNEI. The CDR3: CASSAGDYDNEQFF. The CDR3 DNA reads TGTGCCAGCAGTGCGGGGGACTACGACAATGAGCAGTTCTTC. Looking up the rest from reference TRBV2 and TRBJ2-1 gives the full variable domain: EPEVTQTPSHQVTQMGQEVILRCVPISNHLYFYWYRQILGQKVEFLVSFYNNEISEKSEIFDDQFSVERPDGSNFTLKIRSTKLEDSAMYFCASSAGDYDNEQFFGPGTRLTVL.

This clonotype is medium-sized (0.01 to 0.1%) by share. CDR3 region: CASSLRPTEKLFF. CDR3 nucleotides: TGTGCCAGCAGCTTAAGGCCGACTGAAAAACTGTTTTTT. The gene calls are TRBV7-9 and TRBJ1-4; D gene unclear. The CDR3 loop spans 13 amino acids. V was pared by 2 bases and J by 7 bases, with 8 bases between. Germline assignment: CDR1 SEHNR and CDR2 FQNEAQ (reference sequence).

On this clonotype: At one end, the junction sequence differs from germline, possibly due to a read error. V usage is TRBV7-8 and J usage is TRBJ2-5; 11 bases map to TRBD2. CDR3 length: 18 amino acids. Germline V gene sequence: CDR1 SGHVS, CDR2 FQNEAQ. The CDR3 coding sequence is TGTGCCAGCAGCACAAATGCCTTGTATAGCGGGAGGGAAGAGACCCAGCACTTC. Translated: CASSTNALYSGREETQHF.

J is TRBJ2-1 and V is TRBV15, with a weak D call TRBD2 (5 bases). Deletions cut 0 bases from V and 0 bases from J, with 9 bases between. This CDR3 is 16 amino acids long. Germline V gene lookup returns CDR1 LNHNV and CDR2 YYDKDF (reference sequence). Here the CDR3 DNA reads TGTGCCACCAGCAGAGATCTGGGGAGCTCCTACAATGAGCAGTTCTTC. It translates to CATSRDLGSSYNEQFF.

Within the sample, this clonotype is medium-sized. The junction departs from germline at one end; a sequencing error may be responsible. V gene TRBV23-1 combines with J gene TRBJ2-6, with D possibly TRBD2 on 5 matching bases. TRBV23-1 falls under the ORF class, with uncertain function. This CDR3 is 15 amino acids long. The CDR3 loop is CAGRRLSPGANVLTF. As DNA, the CDR3 is TGCGCCGGCAGGCGACTATCCCCTGGGGCCAACGTCCTGACTTTC.

The chain uses TRBV5-3 and TRBJ1-5, with D possibly being TRBD1 (5 bases). TRBV5-3 is recorded as an ORF, its role being uncertain. The CDR3 is 14 residues long. V was pared by 6 bases and J by 3 bases, with 13 bases between. This CDR3 reads CARTGTANNQPQHF. As DNA, the CDR3 is TGTGCCAGAACCGGGACCGCCAACAATCAGCCCCAGCATTTT.

Points on this clonotype: A much larger clone sits a single nucleotide away, making a read error possible. The CDR3 nucleotides are TGTGCCAGCAGCTTAACGGGCCTTGGGGCCTACGAGCGGTACTTC. This codes for CASSLTGLGAYERYF. The chain uses TRBV7-8 and TRBJ2-7; TRBD1 is a possible D gene (5 bases). Germline V gene lookup returns CDR1 SGHVS and CDR2 FQNEAQ. The CDR3 is 15 amino acids.